The clone carrying this T cell receptor (beta chain) was picked up a small number of times. TCRdb passed the RT-PCR reads through MiXCR, listing each CDR3 protein once. The repertoire holds approximately 250,000 distinct CDR3 sequences, with less than 15% as singletons. The length of the CDR3 is 14 residues. V was trimmed by 4 bases and J by 3 bases, leaving 16 bases between them. Per germline, CDR1 DFQATT and CDR2 SNEGSKA (reference sequence). The data were obtained in a study of response to subunit inactivated influenza vaccine. The receptor was derived from a middle-aged man who received an inactivated influenza vaccine. The input for sequencing was non-naive T cells sorted from PBMCs, taken around two weeks before vaccination. The chain couples TRBV20-1 to TRBJ2-7; D is possibly TRBD1 or TRBD2 (5 bases each). CDR3 residues: CSANPGTVSYEQYF. The CDR3 nucleotides read TGCAGTGCTAATCCCGGGACGGTGAGCTACGAGCAGTACTTC.